Presented here are 17 T cell receptor beta chains from one specimen sequenced in a study of spatial heterogeneity in lung cancer. The time point denotes: sample taken at primary tumor resection. TCRdb fed the 5' RACE reads into MiXCR, producing one record per CDR3 protein. The table records about 92,000 distinct CDR3 sequences, approximately 12% of them present only once. Sequencing used PBMCs, obtained at surgery. These receptors originate from a male donor with early-stage non-small cell lung cancer.

CDR3 sequence: CASSQDNGINQPQHF. The CDR3 DNA reads TGCGCCAGCAGCCAAGATAACGGTATTAATCAGCCCCAGCATTTT. The rearrangement joins TRBV4-3 to TRBJ1-5; D call uncertain. The V gene lost 0 bases and the J gene lost 4 bases, with 10 bases spanning the gap. The length of the CDR3 is 15 residues. Germline assignment: CDR1 LGHNA and CDR2 YSLEER.

Points on this clonotype: With a much larger clone just one base away, this may be a read error. The chain recombines TRBV6-2 or TRBV6-3 with TRBJ1-1; 8 bases map to TRBD1. CDR3 length: 14 residues. CDR1 is MNHEY, CDR2 SVGEGT, per germline. CDR3 coding DNA: TGTGCCAGCAGTACAGGGGGACCTAACACTGAAGCTCTCTTT. It translates to CASSTGGPNTEALF.

J is TRBJ1-6 and V is TRBV5-1; 9 bases match TRBD1. The V gene's germline CDR1 is SGHRS and CDR2 YFSETQ. The V gene end was trimmed by 5 bases and the J gene end by 7 bases; junction bases not matched to a gene: 4. The CDR3 has 14 amino acids. As DNA, the CDR3 is TGCGCCAGCAGGGCCGGGACAGGGAATTCACCCCTCCACTTT. Its translation: CASRAGTGNSPLHF.

A few counts support this clonotype. This chain uses TRBV24-1 with TRBJ2-5, with TRBD2 matching 14 bases. This CDR3 spans 19 amino acids. Germline CDR1 is KGHDR and CDR2 is SFDVKD. Germline trimming cut 3 bases from V and 1 base from J; bases unmatched to any gene: 9. Here the CDR3 reads CATSDPGLAGGGGQETQYF. The CDR3 bases are TGTGCCACCAGTGATCCCGGACTAGCGGGAGGAGGGGGCCAAGAGACCCAGTACTTC.

The table lists this clonotype with many counts. The CDR3 spells CASSILGTGRETQYF. In DNA form, the CDR3 reads TGTGCCAGCAGCATACTAGGCACAGGCAGAGAGACCCAGTACTTC. This chain uses TRBV7-9 with TRBJ2-5; D assignment may be TRBD1 or TRBD2 (5 bases each). Germline values: CDR1 SEHNR, CDR2 FQNEAQ (reference sequence). The germline V and J ends were trimmed by 5 bases and 4 bases, with 17 bases remaining between them. The CDR3 is 15 residues long.

The V and J genes are TRBV12-3 or TRBV12-4 and TRBJ2-6; D call uncertain. This CDR3 contains 15 residues. Trimming cost V 1 base and J 4 bases, with 8 bases left between them. CDR3 sequence reads: CASSLVGYGANVLTF. As DNA, the CDR3 is TGTGCCAGCAGTTTAGTAGGTTACGGGGCCAACGTCCTGACTTTC.

This clonotype was picked up many times. CDR3 coding DNA: TGCGCCAGCAGCCAAACCCGGGACAGGGGTTGGAATTCACCCCTCCACTTT. Its protein product is CASSQTRDRGWNSPLHF. The V call is TRBV5-1, the J call TRBJ1-6, with 10 nucleotides matching TRBD1. Germline V gene data show CDR1 as SGHRS and CDR2 as YFSETQ. The CDR3 runs 17 residues. V was clipped by 4 bases and J by 7 bases; unmatched bases: 11.

This clonotype was counted a single time. CDR3 residues: CASSQRLAGIYEQYF. The CDR3 DNA follows: TGTGCCAGCAGTCAGAGACTAGCGGGAATCTACGAGCAGTACTTC. This chain connects TRBV28 to TRBJ2-7; TRBD2 matches at 11 bases. V was pared by 5 bases and J by 3 bases, with 6 bases of the junction left unmatched. The germline gives CDR1 MDHEN, CDR2 SYDVKM. There are 15 residues in the CDR3.

This clonotype has just a few counts. The CDR3 loop is CAWSRTSGGAYNEQFF. In DNA, the CDR3 is TGTGCCTGGAGCCGGACTAGCGGGGGGGCTTATAATGAGCAGTTCTTC. V usage is TRBV30 and J usage is TRBJ2-1, with 15 bases aligning to TRBD2. Germline V lookup: CDR1 GTSNPN, CDR2 SVGIG (reference sequence). The junction had 7 bases not matched to a gene; V was cut back by 3 bases and J by 7 bases. The CDR3 consists of 16 residues.

The rearrangement joins TRBV29-1 to TRBJ1-1; D is ambiguous. The CDR3 has 13 residues. Germline V gene sequence: CDR1 SQVTM, CDR2 ANQGSEA. Deletions cut 4 bases from V and 4 bases from J, with 13 bases between. The CDR3 loop is CSVGLEVGTEAFF. The CDR3 DNA follows: TGCAGCGTTGGTCTCGAGGTTGGCACTGAAGCTTTCTTT.

This clonotype was picked up a small number of times. The rearrangement uses TRBV7-6 and TRBJ1-2; 8 positions agree with TRBD1. CDR3 length: 17 amino acids. The V segment lost 5 bases and the J segment 8 bases; nucleotides outside the gene matches: 19. CDR1 is SGHVS and CDR2 is FNYEAQ in the germline V gene. In DNA form, the CDR3 reads TGTGCCAGCAGCCTAAACCCAGGGGGCGCCCGCTTCGAGGGCTACACCTTC. Protein sequence: CASSLNPGGARFEGYTF.

This clonotype was counted between two and nine times. The CDR3 here is CASSQETGGLASNEQFF. The CDR3 coding sequence is TGTGCCAGCAGCCAAGAAACAGGGGGGCTAGCCTCGAATGAGCAGTTCTTC. The gene calls are TRBV3-1 and TRBJ2-1; TRBD1 matches 8 bases. CDR1 is LGHDT and CDR2 is YNNKEL in the germline V gene (reference sequence). This CDR3 is 17 amino acids long. V trimming: 0 bases; J trimming: 7 bases; junction bases outside the gene matches: 11.

The genes are TRBV3-1 and TRBJ2-3; 13 bases agree with TRBD2. The CDR3 is 17 amino acids. Germline CDR1 reads LGHDT; CDR2 reads YNNKEL (reference sequence). Germline trimming cut 1 base from V and 5 bases from J; bases unmatched to any gene: 6. The CDR3 spells CASSQGTSGSLVDTQYF. The CDR3, as DNA: TGTGCCAGCAGCCAAGGGACTAGCGGGAGTTTGGTAGATACGCAGTATTTT.

This clonotype was counted many times. The chain has TRBV14 and TRBJ2-7; no firm D call. Per germline, CDR1 SGHDN and CDR2 FVKESK. V dropped 8 bases and J dropped 5 bases, with 13 bases sitting between them. This CDR3 is 12 amino acids long. The CDR3 bases are TGTGCCAGCGGACGATCGCGCCACGAGCAGTACTTC. It translates to CASGRSRHEQYF.

This clonotype was seen only a few times. The chain employs TRBV7-2 and TRBJ2-2; 11 nucleotides line up with TRBD2. The CDR3 has 16 amino acids. J gave up 13 bases and V 0 bases, and 10 bases lay outside the gene matches. Looked up from germline, CDR1 is SGHTA and CDR2 is FQGNSA. For the CDR3, the DNA is TGTGCCAGCAGCTTAGCGATATTAACTAGCGGGAGAGGGCTGTTTTTT. Translating gives CASSLAILTSGRGLFF.

Ten or more counts support this clonotype. The chain's CDR3 is CASSPRGTSGWRDTQYF. Here the CDR3 DNA reads TGTGCCAGCAGCCCCCGCGGGACTAGCGGTTGGAGAGATACGCAGTATTTT. The chain couples TRBV4-2 to TRBJ2-3, with 11 bases fitting TRBD2. J was trimmed by 5 bases and V by 4 bases; bases with no gene match: 11. CDR1 LGHNA and CDR2 YNFKEQ come from the germline V gene. The CDR3 loop spans 17 amino acids.

This clonotype appeared a few times. The V gene is TRBV10-3, the J gene TRBJ2-7; 15 positions match TRBD2. The length of the CDR3 is 16 residues. Germline CDR1 ENHRY, CDR2 SYGVKD. The V gene end was trimmed by 6 bases and the J gene end by 0 bases; junction bases not matched to a gene: 3. Here the CDR3 DNA reads TGTGCCATCAGGGAGGGACTAGCGGGAGGCTCCTACGAGCAGTACTTC. Translation gives CAIREGLAGGSYEQYF.